This T cell receptor beta chain was sequenced for a study of OX40 agonist ivuxolimab in advanced cancers. Study context: At 75% to 90% male, the cohort had a mean age of approximately 60 years, ranging from about 20 to 79.

Assay: immunoSEQ multiplex PCR; the TCRdb copy retains only in-frame clones and omits some. This sample yields tens of thousands of clones, of which about 91% are seen a single time; approximately 0.44% belongs to the top ten. Notes on this clone: Antigen specificity is unknown.

Study-wide findings and caveats: CD8+ T cells were the subset that, on average, had more expanded clones than CD4+. Clonal expansion was seen in CD4+ and CD8+ blood T cells by week 6 at 0.1 to 3.0 mg/kg.

Germline V gives CDR1 LGHNA, CDR2 YSLEER. The CDR3 runs 14 residues. V lost 4 bases, J lost 2 bases, and 9 bases lay in between. This clonotype originated in an adult with an advanced solid tumor such as melanoma, head and neck, liver or kidney cancer. V is TRBV4-3 and J is TRBJ2-1; no clear D gene. Sample: CD4+ or CD8+ T cells sorted from blood, taken in a trial of the OX40 agonist ivuxolimab. CDR3 sequence reads: CASSLLLAYNEQFF. DNA of the CDR3: TGCGCCAGCAGCCTTTTATTGGCCTACAATGAGCAGTTCTTC.